These 15 T cell receptor beta chains were all obtained from the same sample, sequenced in a study of T-cell reconstitution after alpha-beta-depleted transplantation in children. Unique molecular identifiers were incorporated during preparation of the TCRbeta library. Each CDR3 protein gets one entry after TCRdb re-called the PCR reads with MiXCR. The data hold some 590,000 distinct CDR3 sequences, with 8% to 11% observed a single time. The sample consisted of PBMCs from the stem cell graft donor, taken from the stem cell graft. The receptor source for this set is a human donor who donated a stem cell graft to a child with acute myeloid leukemia.

This clonotype has a handful of counts. The chain uses TRBV7-9 and TRBJ1-1; a possible D gene is TRBD1 (5 bases). Looked up from germline, CDR1 is SEHNR and CDR2 is FQNEAQ (reference sequence). The CDR3 loop spans 16 amino acids. Trimming removed 0 bases from V and 4 bases from J, with 15 bases in between. The CDR3 nucleotides read TGTGCCAGCAGCTTAGCGGGGGGTCCAATTGGCACTGAAGCTTTCTTT. This encodes CASSLAGGPIGTEAFF.

This chain connects TRBV12-3 or TRBV12-4 to TRBJ2-2; D unclear. This CDR3 region has 16 residues. The V end was cut by 3 bases, the J end by 1 base, with 12 bases between. CDR3 sequence: CASSLKVVQNTGELFF. As DNA, the CDR3 is TGTGCCAGCAGTTTGAAGGTGGTACAGAACACCGGGGAGCTGTTTTTT.

The V call is TRBV28, the J call TRBJ2-3; D might be TRBD1 (5 bases). Trimming took off 6 bases at V and 5 bases at J, with 12 bases between the two ends. The CDR3 extends over 13 amino acids. The V gene's germline CDR1 is MDHEN and CDR2 SYDVKM. The CDR3 bases are TGTGCCAGCAGGATCGACAGAGGAGATACGCAGTATTTT. Encoded protein: CASRIDRGDTQYF.

This clonotype was counted a few times. The chain combines TRBV9 with TRBJ2-7; TRBD2 matches at 7 bases. This CDR3 region has 15 residues. Losses at the gene ends were 4 bases for V and 0 bases for J; bases not matched to a gene: 7. Germline V CDR1 and CDR2: SGDLS, YYNGEE. The CDR3 DNA follows: TGTGCCAGCAGCACGAGCGGGGCGTCCTCCTACGAGCAGTACTTC. This codes for CASSTSGASSYEQYF.

V gene TRBV5-1 combines with J gene TRBJ1-1; 11 bases are a match to TRBD1. Germline V lookup: CDR1 SGHRS, CDR2 YFSETQ. After removal of 0 bases from V and 4 bases from J, the junction contained 2 bases not matched to a gene. The CDR3 contains 15 residues. The CDR3, as DNA: TGCGCCAGCAGCTTGGAGGGGACAGGGGGCACTGAAGCTTTCTTT. Amino acids: CASSLEGTGGTEAFF.

The sample holds many counts of this clonotype. V and J are TRBV29-1 and TRBJ1-1; D may be TRBD1 (6 bases). CDR1 and CDR2 from the germline V gene are SQVTM and ANQGSEA. The CDR3 runs 14 residues. V was clipped by 4 bases and J by 1 base, with 13 bases between them. The CDR3 region is CSVVGAGANTEAFF. The CDR3 nucleotides read TGCAGCGTTGTGGGGGCAGGGGCGAACACTGAAGCTTTCTTT.

J is TRBJ2-7 and V is TRBV11-2; possibly TRBD1 for D (5 bases). The germline CDR1 and CDR2 sequences are SGHAT and FQNNGV. This CDR3 has 15 residues. Trimming removed 2 bases at V and 6 bases at J, with 17 bases between. CDR3 loop: CASSLRRGSSFEQYF. In DNA form, the CDR3 reads TGTGCCAGCAGCTTAAGAAGGGGCAGTTCATTCGAGCAGTACTTC.

The table lists this clonotype with a few counts. The V and J genes are TRBV28 and TRBJ2-3; possibly TRBD1 or TRBD2 for D (7 bases each). CDR3 length equals 14 residues. Per germline, CDR1 MDHEN and CDR2 SYDVKM. Trimming left V 6 bases short and J 4 bases short, with 14 bases between. The CDR3: CASRETGRADTQYF. The CDR3 DNA reads as TGTGCCAGCAGAGAGACAGGGAGGGCAGATACGCAGTATTTT.

Only a few counts were recorded for this clonotype. The chain employs TRBV29-1 and TRBJ2-5; TRBD2 aligns across 8 bases. Germline trimming cut 1 base from V and 0 bases from J; bases unmatched to any gene: 4. The CDR3 loop spans 15 amino acids. Germline V lookup: CDR1 SQVTM, CDR2 ANQGSEA. Here the CDR3 DNA reads TGCAGCGTTGAAGGACCGGGAGGGAACCAAGAGACCCAGTACTTC. Its protein is CSVEGPGGNQETQYF. Full variable domain (missing parts from reference TRBV29-1 and TRBJ2-5): SAVISQKPSRDICQRGTSLTIQCQVDSQVTMMFWYRQQPGQSLTLIATANQGSEATYESGFVIDKFPISRPNLTFSTLTVSNMSPEDSSIYLCSVEGPGGNQETQYFGPGTRLLVL.

The chain links TRBV6-6 to TRBJ2-2, with 9 bases aligning to TRBD2. Trimming cost V 9 bases and J 0 bases; bases outside gene matches: 23. The CDR3 totals 21 residues. Germline lookup yields CDR1 MNHNY and CDR2 SVGAGI (reference sequence). CDR3 region: CARRRDTDSGGYDANTGELFF. For the CDR3, the DNA is TGTGCCAGGCGACGTGATACGGATAGCGGGGGCTACGACGCGAACACCGGGGAGCTGTTTTTT.

The chain carries TRBV20-1 and TRBJ2-5, with 7 bases fitting TRBD2. The CDR3 loop spans 15 amino acids. Germline V lookup: CDR1 DFQATT, CDR2 SNEGSKA (reference sequence). Unmatched junction bases numbered 10, after V lost 2 bases and J lost 4 bases. This CDR3 is CSARTVAGLGETQYF. DNA for the CDR3: TGCAGTGCTAGAACGGTAGCGGGCCTTGGAGAGACCCAGTACTTC.

V usage is TRBV4-3 and J usage is TRBJ2-4, with D hard to call. Deletions cut 0 bases from V and 9 bases from J, with 12 bases between. CDR1 and CDR2 (germline): LGHNA, YSLEER. The CDR3 is 14 residues long. This CDR3 reads CASSQEESRGIQYF. CDR3 DNA: TGCGCCAGCAGCCAAGAAGAATCGCGTGGCATTCAGTACTTC.

The rearrangement uses TRBV30 and TRBJ1-2; D unresolved. The CDR3 loop spans 14 amino acids. Trimming removed 0 bases from V and 8 bases from J, with 16 bases in between. The germline gives CDR1 GTSNPN, CDR2 SVGIG (reference sequence). The CDR3 reads CAWSVRTALRGYTF. The CDR3 region has the DNA TGTGCCTGGAGTGTACGGACGGCTCTAAGGGGCTACACCTTC. Combining the CDR3 with reference TRBV30 and TRBJ1-2 gives the whole variable domain SQTIHQWPATLVQPVGSPLSLECTVEGTSNPNLYWYRQAAGRGLQLLFYSVGIGQISSEVPQNLSASRPQDRQFILSSKKLLLSDSGFYLCAWSVRTALRGYTFGSGTRLTVV.

This clonotype was recorded many times. This chain joins TRBV15 and TRBJ2-7; D remains unclear. The CDR3 totals 15 residues. CDR1 LNHNV and CDR2 YYDKDF come from the germline V gene (reference sequence). Trimming removed 2 bases at V and 4 bases at J, with 15 bases between. CDR3 loop: CATSRQRPGLYEQYF. The CDR3 DNA reads TGTGCCACCAGCAGACAACGCCCGGGCCTGTACGAGCAGTACTTC.

This clonotype was recorded many times. A read error may account for a junction end that differs from germline. The V gene is TRBV20-1, the J gene TRBJ2-2; 10 positions agree with TRBD1. CDR1 is DFQATT, CDR2 SNEGSKA, per germline (reference sequence). This CDR3 contains 17 residues. The CDR3 sequence: CSARSPPGQGITRELFF. CDR3 in DNA: TGCAGTGCCAGATCACCTCCGGGACAGGGGATCACCCGGGAGCTGTTTTTT.